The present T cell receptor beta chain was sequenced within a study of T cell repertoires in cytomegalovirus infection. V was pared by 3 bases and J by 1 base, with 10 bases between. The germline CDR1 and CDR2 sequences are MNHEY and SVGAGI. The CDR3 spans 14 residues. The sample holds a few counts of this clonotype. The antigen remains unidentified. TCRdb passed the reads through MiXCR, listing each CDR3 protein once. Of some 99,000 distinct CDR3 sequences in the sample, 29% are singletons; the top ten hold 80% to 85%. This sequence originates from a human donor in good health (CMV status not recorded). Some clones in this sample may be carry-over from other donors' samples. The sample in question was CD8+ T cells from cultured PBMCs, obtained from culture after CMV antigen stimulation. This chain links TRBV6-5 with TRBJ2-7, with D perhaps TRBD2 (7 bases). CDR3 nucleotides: TGTGCCAGCAGTTATGGGGGGGCATCCTACGAGCAGTACTTC. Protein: CASSYGGASYEQYF.